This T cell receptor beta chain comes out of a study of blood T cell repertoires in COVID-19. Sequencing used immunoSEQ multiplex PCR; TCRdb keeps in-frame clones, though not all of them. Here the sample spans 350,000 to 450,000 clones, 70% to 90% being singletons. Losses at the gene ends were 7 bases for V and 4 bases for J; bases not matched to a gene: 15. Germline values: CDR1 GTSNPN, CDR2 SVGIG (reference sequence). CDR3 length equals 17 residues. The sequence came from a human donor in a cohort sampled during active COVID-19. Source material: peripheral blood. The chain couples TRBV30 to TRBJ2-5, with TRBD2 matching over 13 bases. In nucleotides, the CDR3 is TGTGCCTACGGGACAGGCGGACTAGCGGGAGTGGGAGAGACCCAGTACTTC. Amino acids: CAYGTGGLAGVGETQYF.